These T cell receptor beta chains were read from a single sample in a study of T cells in Graves' hyperthyroidism and ophthalmopathy. TCRdb reprocessed the multiplex PCR reads via MiXCR and lists one record per CDR3 protein. The sample consists of hundreds of thousands of distinct CDR3 sequences, more than 30% of them appearing once. Sequencing was performed on blood. The receptors were sampled from a man between 18 and 29 years old with Graves' hyperthyroidism. The CDR3 runs from the conserved cysteine through the conserved F or W. A D gene is named only where the DNA matches it firmly. Not all rows give a size; the values are once, few, many and, for expanded clones, a class.

>TRBJ1-2|TRBV29-1|-|12|-
CSSISGPAGYTF
TGCTCCAGCATCTCTGGCCCAGCCGGCTACACCTTC
>TRBJ1-1|TRBV7-9|-|14|-
CASSRWTDNTEAFF
TGTGCCAGCAGCCGCTGGACAGATAACACTGAAGCTTTCTTT
>TRBJ2-2|TRBV2|-|12|-
CATRGEGGELFF
TGTGCCACCAGGGGGGAAGGCGGGGAGCTGTTTTTT
>TRBJ2-6|TRBV25-1|TRBD2|17|-
CASSDPSGISGANVLTF
TGTGCCAGCAGTGACCCTAGCGGTATCTCTGGGGCCAACGTCCTGACTTTC
>TRBJ2-7|TRBV29-1|-|11|many
CSVVLSLEQYF
TGCAGCGTTGTTTTGTCCCTCGAGCAGTACTTC
>TRBJ1-2|TRBV7-9|TRBD1|14|-
CASSEGQGAQGYTF
TGTGCCAGCAGTGAGGGACAGGGGGCGCAGGGCTACACCTTC
>TRBJ1-2|TRBV5-8|-|14|many
CASSLAGDGYGYTF
TGTGCCAGCAGCTTGGCAGGGGATGGCTATGGCTACACCTTC
>TRBJ2-5|TRBV20-1|-|11|-
CSASSQETQYF
TGCAGTGCTAGCAGCCAAGAGACCCAGTACTTC
>TRBJ2-2|TRBV5-1|-|18|-
CASSQGPDRVGGTGELFF
TGTGCCAGCAGCCAAGGACCAGACAGGGTCGGGGGCACCGGGGAGCTGTTTTTT
>TRBJ2-2|TRBV9|TRBD1|16|-
CASSARQGVNTGELFF
TGTGCCAGCAGCGCCCGACAGGGGGTCAACACCGGGGAGCTGTTTTTT
>TRBJ1-2|TRBV5-1|TRBD1|14|many
CASSLNGRGHGYTF
TGCGCCAGCAGCTTAAACGGGAGGGGGCATGGCTACACCTTC
>TRBJ2-5|TRBV29-1|-|15|-
CSVGTVSTDVETQYF
TGCAGCGTTGGGACGGTGAGCACTGACGTAGAGACCCAGTACTTC
>TRBJ2-7|TRBV5-1|TRBD1|16|-
CASSLVGAGGSYEQYF
TGCGCCAGCAGCTTGGTAGGGGCAGGGGGCTCCTACGAGCAGTACTTC
>TRBJ2-5|TRBV20-1|TRBD2|10|once
CSAKGGAQYF
TGCAGTGCCAAGGGAGGGGCCCAGTACTTC
>TRBJ1-2|TRBV7-9|-|11|once
CATSTTARYTF
TGTGCCACCAGTACGACCGCCCGCTACACCTTC
>TRBJ2-7|TRBV5-1|TRBD2|15|few
CASSLRLAGTYEQYF
TGCGCCAGCAGCCTTCGACTAGCGGGAACCTACGAGCAGTACTTC
>TRBJ2-6|TRBV5-6|-|17|-
CASSLGVRRTGANVLTF
TGTGCCAGCAGCTTGGGAGTGCGCCGCACTGGGGCCAACGTCCTGACTTTC
>TRBJ1-6|TRBV5-8|-|15|many
CASSPRSGDNSPLHF
TGTGCCAGCAGCCCTAGAAGCGGAGATAATTCACCCCTCCACTTT
>TRBJ1-2|TRBV5-8|-|14|-
CASSSPGRTDGYTF
TGTGCCAGCAGCTCCCCAGGACGGACAGATGGCTACACCTTC
>TRBJ2-7|TRBV29-1|-|13|many
CSVTTGSRYEQYF
TGCAGCGTGACGACAGGTTCCCGATACGAGCAGTACTTC
>TRBJ1-2|TRBV29-1|-|12|many
CSVDDRSYGYTF
TGCAGCGTTGACGACCGTAGCTATGGCTACACCTTC
>TRBJ2-2|TRBV15|TRBD2|16|-
CAISSGRGTNTGELFF
TGTGCCATTTCTAGCGGGAGAGGCACGAACACCGGGGAGCTGTTTTTT
>TRBJ1-5|TRBV7-9|-|15|many
CASRDSGTFNQPQHF
TGTGCCAGCAGAGACTCCGGGACATTCAATCAGCCCCAGCATTTT
>TRBJ1-2|TRBV5-1|-|12|once
CASSLSGGNYTF
TGCGCCAGCAGCTTGTCCGGGGGGAACTACACCTTC
>TRBJ2-7|TRBV5-4|-|14|-
CASSLWRRSYEQYF
TGCGCCAGCAGCTTGTGGCGCAGATCCTACGAGCAGTACTTC
>TRBJ2-7|TRBV13|TRBD2|16|-
CASSFRSSGGGYEQYF
TGTGCCAGCAGCTTCCGCTCTAGCGGGGGGGGCTACGAGCAATACTTC
>TRBJ1-1|TRBV9|-|15|many
CASSVVPTGVAEAFF
TGTGCCAGCAGCGTAGTGCCGACGGGCGTAGCTGAAGCTTTCTTT
>TRBJ1-5|TRBV2|-|15|-
CASSQARGSNQPQHF
TGTGCCAGCAGCCAGGCGCGAGGGAGCAATCAGCCCCAGCATTTT
>TRBJ1-2|TRBV9|-|12|few
CASNQDWGGYTF
TGTGCCAGCAACCAAGACTGGGGTGGCTACACCTTC
>TRBJ1-1|TRBV29-1|-|10|many
CSAQNTEAFF
TGCAGCGCCCAGAACACTGAAGCTTTCTTT
>TRBJ2-5|TRBV29-1|TRBD1|12|few
CSVATGLETQYF
TGCAGCGTTGCGACAGGGCTGGAGACCCAGTACTTC
>TRBJ1-1|TRBV19|-|14|many
CASSLQGLGTEAFF
TGTGCCAGTAGTCTACAGGGACTGGGCACTGAAGCTTTCTTT
>TRBJ1-5|TRBV4-1|-|12|many
CASSQVDQPQHF
TGCGCCAGCAGCCAAGTAGATCAGCCCCAGCATTTT
>TRBJ1-1|TRBV5-1|-|13|-
CASSTYGNTEAFF
TGCGCCAGCAGCACCTACGGGAACACTGAAGCTTTCTTT
>TRBJ2-5|TRBV25-1|TRBD2|15|-
CASFGNGRAQETQYF
TGTGCCAGCTTTGGTAACGGGAGGGCGCAAGAGACCCAGTACTTC
>TRBJ1-1|TRBV20-1|-|13|many
CSAPSGAWTEAFF
TGCAGTGCTCCCTCTGGGGCGTGGACTGAAGCTTTCTTT
>TRBJ2-2|TRBV7-8|-|15|-
CASSPLREKTGELFF
TGTGCCAGCAGCCCTTTACGGGAGAAAACCGGGGAGCTGTTTTTT
>TRBJ2-7|TRBV24-1|-|15|many
CATSEGGLLYYEQYF
TGTGCCACCAGTGAGGGCGGACTGCTATACTACGAGCAGTACTTC
>TRBJ2-5|TRBV2|-|16|few
CATHEPGKSWGETQYF
TGTGCCACCCATGAACCGGGGAAGTCCTGGGGGGAGACCCAGTACTTC
>TRBJ2-7|TRBV10-3|TRBD2|14|many
CAISGREGPYEQYF
TGTGCCATCAGTGGTCGGGAGGGCCCCTACGAGCAGTACTTC
>TRBJ2-7|TRBV7-2|-|14|-
CASTLRGGTYEQYF
TGTGCCAGTACCCTAAGGGGGGGCACCTACGAGCAGTACTTC
>TRBJ1-5|TRBV2|TRBD1|14|-
CASSQGQGSQPQHF
TGTGCCAGCAGCCAAGGACAGGGAAGTCAGCCCCAGCATTTT
>TRBJ1-1|TRBV6-5|-|14|-
CASSYSEGHSEAFF
TGTGCCAGCAGTTACTCGGAGGGGCACAGTGAAGCTTTCTTT
>TRBJ1-2|TRBV25-1|TRBD1|15|-
CASSGDGGTGLGYTF
TGTGCCAGCAGTGGGGACGGCGGGACAGGGTTGGGCTACACCTTC
>TRBJ2-5|TRBV13|-|14|few
CASSYGPPTETQYF
TGTGCCAGCAGCTACGGACCCCCAACGGAGACCCAGTACTTC
>TRBJ2-7|TRBV10-3|TRBD1|16|once
CASSPSTGTLSYEQYF
TGTGCCAGCTCCCCTTCGACAGGGACGTTATCCTACGAGCAGTACTTC
>TRBJ2-7|TRBV29-1|-|11|many
CSVDFSNEQYF
TGCAGCGTTGATTTCTCTAACGAGCAGTACTTC
>TRBJ1-4|TRBV7-2|TRBD1|14|many
CASSSGQGAEKLFF
TGTGCCAGCAGCTCCGGACAGGGGGCTGAAAAACTGTTTTTT
>TRBJ2-5|TRBV12-3/TRBV12-4|-|13|many
CASSSVFVETQYF
TGTGCCAGCAGTTCCGTCTTTGTGGAGACCCAGTACTTC
>TRBJ1-1|TRBV6-1|TRBD1|14|-
CASIRGQGLTEAFF
TGTGCCAGCATTCGGGGACAGGGCCTAACTGAAGCTTTCTTT
>TRBJ1-6|TRBV5-1|-|13|many
CASSLEEGSPLHF
TGCGCCAGCAGCTTGGAGGAAGGATCACCCCTCCACTTT
>TRBJ2-7|TRBV12-3/TRBV12-4|-|14|few
CASTTQGLGYEQYF
TGTGCCAGCACTACACAGGGTTTAGGATACGAGCAGTACTTC
>TRBJ2-5|TRBV29-1|-|13|many
CSSLEDFQETQYF
TGCAGCTCATTAGAGGACTTCCAAGAGACCCAGTACTTC